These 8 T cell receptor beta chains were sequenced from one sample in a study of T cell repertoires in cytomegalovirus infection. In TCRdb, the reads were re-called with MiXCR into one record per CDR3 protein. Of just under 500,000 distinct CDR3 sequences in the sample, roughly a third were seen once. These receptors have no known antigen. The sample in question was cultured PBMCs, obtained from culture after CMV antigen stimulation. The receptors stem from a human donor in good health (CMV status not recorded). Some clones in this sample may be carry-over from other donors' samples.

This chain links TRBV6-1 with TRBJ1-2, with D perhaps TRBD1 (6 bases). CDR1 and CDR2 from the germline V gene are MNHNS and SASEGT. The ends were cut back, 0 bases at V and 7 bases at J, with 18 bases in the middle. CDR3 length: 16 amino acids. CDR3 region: CASSEASGADRAGYTF. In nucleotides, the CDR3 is TGTGCCAGCAGTGAAGCTTCAGGGGCCGATCGTGCTGGCTACACCTTC.

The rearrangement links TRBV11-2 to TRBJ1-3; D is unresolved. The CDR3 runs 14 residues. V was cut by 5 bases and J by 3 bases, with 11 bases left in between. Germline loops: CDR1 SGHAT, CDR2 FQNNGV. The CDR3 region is CASSPRGIGNTIYF. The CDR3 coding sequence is TGTGCCAGCAGCCCGCGGGGAATTGGAAACACCATATATTTT.

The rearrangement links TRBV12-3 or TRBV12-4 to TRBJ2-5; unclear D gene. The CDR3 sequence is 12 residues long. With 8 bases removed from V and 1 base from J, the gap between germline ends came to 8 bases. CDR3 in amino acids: CASRHFQETQYF. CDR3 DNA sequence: TGTGCCAGCCGACACTTCCAAGAGACCCAGTACTTC.

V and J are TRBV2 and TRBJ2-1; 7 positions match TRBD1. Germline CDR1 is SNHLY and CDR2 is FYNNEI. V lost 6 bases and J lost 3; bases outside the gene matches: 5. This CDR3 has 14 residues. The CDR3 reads CASRIDRDYNEQFF. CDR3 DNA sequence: TGTGCCAGCAGGATTGACAGGGACTACAATGAGCAGTTCTTC.

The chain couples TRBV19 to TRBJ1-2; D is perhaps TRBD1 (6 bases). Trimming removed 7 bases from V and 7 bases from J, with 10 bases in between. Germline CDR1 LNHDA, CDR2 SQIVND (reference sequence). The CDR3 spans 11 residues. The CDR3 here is CASNWGPGYTF. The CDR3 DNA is TGTGCCAGTAACTGGGGGCCTGGCTACACCTTC.

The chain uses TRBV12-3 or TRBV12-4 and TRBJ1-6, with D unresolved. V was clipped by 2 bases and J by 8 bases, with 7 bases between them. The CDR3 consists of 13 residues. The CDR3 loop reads CASSLSIDSPLHF. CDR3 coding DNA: TGTGCCAGCAGTTTATCCATCGATTCACCCCTCCACTTT.

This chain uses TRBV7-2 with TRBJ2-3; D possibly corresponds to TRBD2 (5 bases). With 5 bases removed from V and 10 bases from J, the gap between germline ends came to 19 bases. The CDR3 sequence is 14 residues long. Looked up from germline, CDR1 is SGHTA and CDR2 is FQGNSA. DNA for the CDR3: TGTGCCAGCAGCCGAACCTCCCTAGCCGCGGCGCAGTATTTT. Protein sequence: CASSRTSLAAAQYF. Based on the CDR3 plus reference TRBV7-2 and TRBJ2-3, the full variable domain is GAGVSQSPSNKVTEKGKDVELRCDPISGHTALYWYRQSLGQGLEFLIYFQGNSAPDKSGLPSDRFSAERTGGSVSTLTIQRTQQEDSAVYLCASSRTSLAAAQYFGPGTRLTVL.

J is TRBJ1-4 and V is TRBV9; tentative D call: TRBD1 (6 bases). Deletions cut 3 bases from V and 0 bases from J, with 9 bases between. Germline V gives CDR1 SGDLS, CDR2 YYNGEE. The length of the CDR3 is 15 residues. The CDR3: CASSERTATNEKLFF. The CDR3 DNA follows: TGTGCCAGCAGCGAGAGGACAGCAACTAATGAAAAACTGTTTTTT. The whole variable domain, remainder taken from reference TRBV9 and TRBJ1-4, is DSGVTQTPKHLITATGQRVTLRCSPRSGDLSVYWYQQSLDQGLQFLIQYYNGEERAKGNILERFSAQQFPDLHSELNLSSLELGDSALYFCASSERTATNEKLFFGSGTQLSVL.